This T cell receptor (beta chain) was retrieved from a study of identical twins. Findings and limits, study-wide: Part of the zero-insertion signal could reflect confounding by invariant MAIT and iNKT cells.

This clonotype has a count of ten or more. Its target is not known. Template switching created a universal primer site, and the cDNA included unique molecular identifiers. TCRdb redid the calling of the 5' RACE reads with MiXCR, one entry per CDR3 protein. The table lists fewer than 350,000 distinct CDR3 sequences, about 8.3% of them singletons. The CDR3 length is 15 residues. V lost 5 bases and J lost 2; bases outside the gene matches: 4. This same sample was also taken into another study, of yellow fever vaccine responses in identical twins.

The source of this sequence is a woman aged 18-35 years in good health. The sample was memory (CD45RO+) T cells sorted from blood. The chain has TRBV12-3 or TRBV12-4 and TRBJ2-1; 9 bases are a match to TRBD1. The CDR3 region has the DNA TGTGCCAGCAGTGAAGACAGGGGGGCCTACAATGAGCAGTTCTTC. Residues: CASSEDRGAYNEQFF.